These 2 T cell receptor beta chains came from one sample sequenced in a study of PD-1 blockade in classical Hodgkin lymphoma. Every patient relapsed after autologous stem cell transplantation, and brentuximab vedotin exposure varied. Only in-frame clones appear in the TCRdb table, and some are missing; sequencing was by immunoSEQ multiplex PCR. Of around 25,000 clones in the sample, approximately 67% were seen once. The sequencing used peripheral blood mononuclear cells (PBMCs), collected before the second cycle of nivolumab. The source of these receptors is a human donor with classical Hodgkin lymphoma.

The J gene is TRBJ2-7, the V gene TRBV11-2; maybe TRBD1 (6 bases). The CDR3 is 14 residues long. The V gene lost 5 bases and the J gene lost 6 bases, with 17 bases spanning the gap. Germline CDR1 reads SGHAT; CDR2 reads FQNNGV. Here the CDR3 reads CASSPGTRYGEQYF. In DNA, the CDR3 is TGTGCCAGCAGCCCAGGGACACGGTACGGCGAGCAGTACTTC.

The chain is built from TRBV2 and TRBJ2-7; possibly TRBD2 for D (5 bases). The germline gives CDR1 SNHLY, CDR2 FYNNEI. The CDR3 has 14 residues. V dropped 8 bases and J dropped 9 bases, with 23 bases sitting between them. The chain's CDR3 is CASSFSDNTSGQYF. The CDR3 DNA reads as TGTGCCAGCTCCTTCTCAGATAACACGAGCGGGCAGTACTTC.